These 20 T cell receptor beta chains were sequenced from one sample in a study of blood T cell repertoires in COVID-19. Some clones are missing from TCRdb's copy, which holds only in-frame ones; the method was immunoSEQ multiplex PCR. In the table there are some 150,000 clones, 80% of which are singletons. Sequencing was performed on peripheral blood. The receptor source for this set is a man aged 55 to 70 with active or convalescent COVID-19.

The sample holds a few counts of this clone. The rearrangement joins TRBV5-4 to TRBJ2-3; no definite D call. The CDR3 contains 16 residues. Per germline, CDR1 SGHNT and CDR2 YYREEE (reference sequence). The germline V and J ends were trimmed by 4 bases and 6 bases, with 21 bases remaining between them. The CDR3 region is CASSPSFTASSDTQYF. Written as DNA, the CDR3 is TGTGCCAGCAGCCCGTCCTTTACAGCCTCCTCGGATACGCAGTATTTT.

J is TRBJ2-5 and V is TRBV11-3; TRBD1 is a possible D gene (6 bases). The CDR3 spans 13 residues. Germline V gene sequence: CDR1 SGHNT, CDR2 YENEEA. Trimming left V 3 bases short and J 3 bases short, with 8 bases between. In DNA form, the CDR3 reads TGTGCCAGCAGCTTCAGGGGAGAAGAGACCCAGTACTTC. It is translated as CASSFRGEETQYF.

The CDR3 is CASSSTSGSSYEQYF. DNA for the CDR3: TGCGCCAGCAGTTCCACTAGCGGTAGCTCCTACGAGCAGTACTTC. This chain joins TRBV10-2 and TRBJ2-7, with TRBD2 identical over 8 bases. This CDR3 is 15 amino acids long. Unmatched junction bases numbered 6, after V lost 5 bases and J lost 0 bases. Germline values: CDR1 WSHSY, CDR2 SAAADI.

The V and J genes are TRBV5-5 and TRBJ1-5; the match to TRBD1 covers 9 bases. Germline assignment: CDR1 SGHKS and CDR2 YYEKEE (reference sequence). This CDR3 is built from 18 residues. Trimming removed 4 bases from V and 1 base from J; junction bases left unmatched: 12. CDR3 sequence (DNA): TGTGCCAGCAGCCCAAGAACGGGACAGGGTCCGAGCAATCAGCCCCAGCATTTT. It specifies CASSPRTGQGPSNQPQHF.

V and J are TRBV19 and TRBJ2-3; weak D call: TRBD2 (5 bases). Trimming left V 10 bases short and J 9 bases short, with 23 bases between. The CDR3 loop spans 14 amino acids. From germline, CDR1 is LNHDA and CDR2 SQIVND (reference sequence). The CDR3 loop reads CATASGLFGGTQYF. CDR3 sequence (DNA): TGTGCCACCGCTTCAGGATTGTTCGGAGGAACGCAGTATTTT.

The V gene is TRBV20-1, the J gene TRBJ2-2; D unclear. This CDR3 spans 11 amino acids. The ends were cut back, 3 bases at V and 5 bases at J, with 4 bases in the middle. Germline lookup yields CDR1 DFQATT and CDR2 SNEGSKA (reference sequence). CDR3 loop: CSARTTGELFF. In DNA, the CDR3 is TGCAGTGCTAGGACTACCGGGGAGCTGTTTTTT.

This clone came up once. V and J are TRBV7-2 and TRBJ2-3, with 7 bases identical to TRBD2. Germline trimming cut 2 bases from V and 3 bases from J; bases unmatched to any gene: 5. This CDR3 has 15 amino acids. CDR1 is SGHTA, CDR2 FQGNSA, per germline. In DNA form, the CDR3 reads TGTGCCAGCAGCTTAAGCGCGGGACTAACAGATACGCAGTATTTT. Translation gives CASSLSAGLTDTQYF.

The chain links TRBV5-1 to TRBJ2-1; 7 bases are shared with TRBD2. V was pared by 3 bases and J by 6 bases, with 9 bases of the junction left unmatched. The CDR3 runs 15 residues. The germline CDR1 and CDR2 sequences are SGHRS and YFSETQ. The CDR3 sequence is CASSSAGLVSNEQFF. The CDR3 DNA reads TGCGCCAGCAGCTCCGCCGGACTAGTCAGCAATGAGCAGTTCTTC.

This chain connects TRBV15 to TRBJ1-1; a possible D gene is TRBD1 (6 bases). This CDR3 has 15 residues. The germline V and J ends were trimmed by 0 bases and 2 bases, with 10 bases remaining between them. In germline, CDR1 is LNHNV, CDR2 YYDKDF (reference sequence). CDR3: CATSRETGFNTEAFF. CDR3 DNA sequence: TGTGCCACCAGCAGAGAAACAGGGTTTAACACTGAAGCTTTCTTT.

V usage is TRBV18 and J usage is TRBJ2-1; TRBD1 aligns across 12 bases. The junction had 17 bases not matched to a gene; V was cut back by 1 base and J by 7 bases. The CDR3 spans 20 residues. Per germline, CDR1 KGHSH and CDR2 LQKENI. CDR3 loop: CASSPLGGTGGMGSRNEQFF. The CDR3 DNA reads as TGTGCCAGCTCACCACTAGGCGGGACAGGGGGCATGGGGAGTCGGAATGAGCAGTTCTTC. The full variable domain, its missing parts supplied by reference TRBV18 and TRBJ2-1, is NAGVMQNPRHLVRRRGQEARLRCSPMKGHSHVYWYRQLPEEGLKFMVYLQKENIIDESGMPKERFSAEFPKEGPSILRIQQVVRGDSAAYFCASSPLGGTGGMGSRNEQFFGPGTRLTVL.

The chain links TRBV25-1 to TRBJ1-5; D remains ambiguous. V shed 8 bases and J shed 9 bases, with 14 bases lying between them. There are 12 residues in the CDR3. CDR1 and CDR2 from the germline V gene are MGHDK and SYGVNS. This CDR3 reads CASLCSERPQHF. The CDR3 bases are TGTGCCAGCCTGTGTAGCGAGAGGCCCCAGCATTTT.

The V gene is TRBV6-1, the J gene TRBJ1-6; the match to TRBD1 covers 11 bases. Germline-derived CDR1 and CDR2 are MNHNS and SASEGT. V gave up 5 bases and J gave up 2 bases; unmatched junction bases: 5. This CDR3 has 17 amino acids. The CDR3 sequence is CASSKGQGATYNSPLHF. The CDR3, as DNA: TGTGCCAGCAGTAAAGGACAGGGGGCGACCTATAATTCACCCCTCCACTTT.

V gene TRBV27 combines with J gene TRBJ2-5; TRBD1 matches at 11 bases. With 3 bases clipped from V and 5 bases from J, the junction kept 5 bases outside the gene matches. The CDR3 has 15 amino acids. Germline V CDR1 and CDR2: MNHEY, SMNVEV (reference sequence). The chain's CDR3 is CASSFRDRGWETQYF. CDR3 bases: TGTGCCAGCAGTTTCCGGGACAGGGGGTGGGAGACCCAGTACTTC.

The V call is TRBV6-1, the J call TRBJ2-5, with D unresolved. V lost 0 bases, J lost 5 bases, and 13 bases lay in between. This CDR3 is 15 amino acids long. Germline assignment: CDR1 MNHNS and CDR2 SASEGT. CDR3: CASSEALGVGETQYF. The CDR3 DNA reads TGTGCCAGCAGTGAAGCGCTTGGTGTTGGCGAGACCCAGTACTTC.

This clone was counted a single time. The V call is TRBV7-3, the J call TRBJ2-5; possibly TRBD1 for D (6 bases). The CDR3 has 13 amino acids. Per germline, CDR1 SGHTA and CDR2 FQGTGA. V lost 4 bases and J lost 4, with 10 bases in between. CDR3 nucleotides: TGTGCCAGCAGCTCGACAGGTGTAGAGACCCAGTACTTC. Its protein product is CASSSTGVETQYF.

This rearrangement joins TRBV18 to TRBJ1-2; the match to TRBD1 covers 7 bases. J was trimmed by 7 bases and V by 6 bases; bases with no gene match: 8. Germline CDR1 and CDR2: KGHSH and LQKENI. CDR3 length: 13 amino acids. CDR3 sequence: CASSPEGQRGYTF. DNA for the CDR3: TGTGCCAGCTCCCCAGAGGGACAGCGTGGCTACACCTTC.

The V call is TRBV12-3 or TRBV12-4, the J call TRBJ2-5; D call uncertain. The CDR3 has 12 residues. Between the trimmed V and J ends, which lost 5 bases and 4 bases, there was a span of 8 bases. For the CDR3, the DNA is TGTGCCAGCAGTCTACTTACAGAGACCCAGTACTTC. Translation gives CASSLLTETQYF.

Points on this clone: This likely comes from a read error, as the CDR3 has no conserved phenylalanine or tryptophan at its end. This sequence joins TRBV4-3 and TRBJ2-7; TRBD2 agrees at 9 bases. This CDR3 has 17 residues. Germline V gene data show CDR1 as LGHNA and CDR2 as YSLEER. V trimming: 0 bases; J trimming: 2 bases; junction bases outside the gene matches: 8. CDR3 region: CASSQDPLAGLPYEQYL. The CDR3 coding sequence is TGCGCCAGCAGCCAAGATCCCCTAGCGGGACTTCCCTACGAGCAGTACCTC.

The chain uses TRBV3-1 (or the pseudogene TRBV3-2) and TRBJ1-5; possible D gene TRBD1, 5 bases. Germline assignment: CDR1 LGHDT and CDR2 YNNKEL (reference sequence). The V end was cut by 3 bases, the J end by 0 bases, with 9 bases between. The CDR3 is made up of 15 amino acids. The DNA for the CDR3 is TGTGCCAGCAGCCAGACGGACAATAGCAATCAGCCCCAGCATTTT. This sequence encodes CASSQTDNSNQPQHF.

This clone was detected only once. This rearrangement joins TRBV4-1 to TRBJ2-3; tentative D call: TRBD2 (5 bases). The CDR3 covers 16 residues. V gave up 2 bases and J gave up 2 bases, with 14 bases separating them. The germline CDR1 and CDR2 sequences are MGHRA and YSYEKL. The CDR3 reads CASSQYERTPTDTQYF. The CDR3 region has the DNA TGCGCCAGCAGCCAATACGAGCGGACTCCCACAGATACGCAGTATTTT.